This T cell receptor beta chain was recovered during a study of blood T cell repertoires in COVID-19. Study context: Specimens from acute and convalescent COVID-19 originated in the United States, Italy and Spain. Sources were T cells, B-cell-depleted T cells, or PBMCs; the material itself was cDNA or gDNA.

Trimming at V came to 4 bases and at J to 0 bases, leaving 13 bases not matched to a gene. Germline CDR1 and CDR2: SGHRS and YFSETQ. The CDR3 runs 18 residues. In the study's own analysis: It was from reference gene primer amplification that nucleated cell counts were estimated. TCRdb's copy holds only in-frame clones and misses some; the assay was immunoSEQ multiplex PCR. That table is the source of V, J and clone size, and D and trimming were worked out from the DNA. The table shows around 140,000 clones, with approximately 70% occurring only once. This sequence was found in a woman aged 70-85 years with acute or convalescent COVID-19. Source material: peripheral blood. The chain recombines TRBV5-1 with TRBJ1-1, with TRBD1 identical over 9 bases. The CDR3 region has the DNA TGCGCCAGCAGCAACGGACAGGGGCTAAGCGGGATGAACACTGAAGCTTTCTTT. Translated, it gives CASSNGQGLSGMNTEAFF.